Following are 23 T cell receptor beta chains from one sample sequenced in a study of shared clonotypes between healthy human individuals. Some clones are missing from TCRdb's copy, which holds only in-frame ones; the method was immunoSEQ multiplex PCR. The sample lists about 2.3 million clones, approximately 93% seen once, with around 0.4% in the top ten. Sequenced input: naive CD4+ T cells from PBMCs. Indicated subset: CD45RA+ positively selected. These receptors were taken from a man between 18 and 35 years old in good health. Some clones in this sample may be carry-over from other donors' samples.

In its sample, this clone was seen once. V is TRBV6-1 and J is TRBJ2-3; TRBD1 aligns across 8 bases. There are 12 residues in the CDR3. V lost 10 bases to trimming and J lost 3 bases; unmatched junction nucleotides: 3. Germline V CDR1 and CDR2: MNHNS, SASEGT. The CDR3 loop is CATGQGTDTQYF. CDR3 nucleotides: TGTGCCACCGGACAGGGAACAGATACGCAGTATTTT.

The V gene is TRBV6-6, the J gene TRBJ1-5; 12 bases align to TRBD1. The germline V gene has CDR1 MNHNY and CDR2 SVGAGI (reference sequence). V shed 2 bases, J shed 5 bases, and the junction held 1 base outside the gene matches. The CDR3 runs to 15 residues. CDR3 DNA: TGTGCCAGCAGTTACGGGACAGGGGGCCATCAGCCCCAGCATTTT. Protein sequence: CASSYGTGGHQPQHF.

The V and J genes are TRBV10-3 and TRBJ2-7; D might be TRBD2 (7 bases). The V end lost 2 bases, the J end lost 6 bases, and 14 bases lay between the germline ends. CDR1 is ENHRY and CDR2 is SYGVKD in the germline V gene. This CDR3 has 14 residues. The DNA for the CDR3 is TGTGCCATCAGTGAGATTTCGGGGGGCAGCGAGCAGTACTTC. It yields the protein CAISEISGGSEQYF.

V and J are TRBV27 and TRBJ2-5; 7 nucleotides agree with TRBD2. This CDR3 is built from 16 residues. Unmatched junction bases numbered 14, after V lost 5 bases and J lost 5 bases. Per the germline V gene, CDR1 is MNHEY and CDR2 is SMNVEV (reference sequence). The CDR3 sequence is CASSEVGPGRGETQYF. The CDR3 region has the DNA TGTGCCAGCAGTGAGGTCGGTCCGGGGCGGGGGGAGACCCAGTACTTC.

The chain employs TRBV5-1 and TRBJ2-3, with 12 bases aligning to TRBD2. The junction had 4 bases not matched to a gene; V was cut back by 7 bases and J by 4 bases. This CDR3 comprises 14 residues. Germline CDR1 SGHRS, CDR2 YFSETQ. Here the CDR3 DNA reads TGCGCCAGCGGTCTAGCGGGAGGGTCAGATACGCAGTATTTT. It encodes CASGLAGGSDTQYF.

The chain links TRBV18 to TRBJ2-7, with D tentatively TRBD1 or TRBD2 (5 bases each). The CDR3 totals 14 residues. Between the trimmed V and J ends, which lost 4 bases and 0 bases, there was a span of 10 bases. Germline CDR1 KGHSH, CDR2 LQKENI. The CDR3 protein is CASSLGRISYEQYF. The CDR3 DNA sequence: TGTGCCAGCTCACTGGGACGGATCTCCTACGAGCAGTACTTC.

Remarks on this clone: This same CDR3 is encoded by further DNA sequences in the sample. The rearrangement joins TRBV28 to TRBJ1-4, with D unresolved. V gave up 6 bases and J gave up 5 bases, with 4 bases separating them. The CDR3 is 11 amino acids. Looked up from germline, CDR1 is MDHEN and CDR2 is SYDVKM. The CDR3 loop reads CASRLNEKLFF. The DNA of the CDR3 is TGTGCCAGCAGGCTGAATGAAAAACTGTTTTTT.

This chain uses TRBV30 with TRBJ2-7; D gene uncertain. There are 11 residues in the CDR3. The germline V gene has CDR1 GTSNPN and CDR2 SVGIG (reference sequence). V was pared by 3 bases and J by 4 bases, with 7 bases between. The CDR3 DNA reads TGTGCCTGGAGCCCCAGATACGAGCAGTACTTC. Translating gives CAWSPRYEQYF.

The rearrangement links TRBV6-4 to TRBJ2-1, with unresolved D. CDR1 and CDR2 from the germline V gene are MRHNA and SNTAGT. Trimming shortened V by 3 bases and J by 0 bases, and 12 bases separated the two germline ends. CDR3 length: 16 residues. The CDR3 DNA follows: TGTGCCAGCAGTGAATTTGGGGTTAGCTCCTACAATGAGCAGTTCTTC. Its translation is CASSEFGVSSYNEQFF.

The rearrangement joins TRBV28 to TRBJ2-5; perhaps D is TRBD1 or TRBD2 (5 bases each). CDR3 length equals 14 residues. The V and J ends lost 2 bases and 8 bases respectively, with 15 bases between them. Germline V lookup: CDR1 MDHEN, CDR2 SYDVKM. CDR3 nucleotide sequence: TGTGCCAGCAGTTTAACCGGGACCGGCCGAACCCAGTACTTC. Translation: CASSLTGTGRTQYF. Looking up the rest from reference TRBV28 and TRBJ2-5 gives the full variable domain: DVKVTQSSRYLVKRTGEKVFLECVQDMDHENMFWYRQDPGLGLRLIYFSYDVKMKEKGDIPEGYSVSREKKERFSLILESASTNQTSMYLCASSLTGTGRTQYFGPGTRLLVL.

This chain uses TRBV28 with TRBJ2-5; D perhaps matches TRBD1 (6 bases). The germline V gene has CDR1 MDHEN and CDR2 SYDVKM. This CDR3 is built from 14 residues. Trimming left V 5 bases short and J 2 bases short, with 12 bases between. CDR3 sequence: CASSPPQGQETQYF. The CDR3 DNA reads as TGTGCCAGCAGTCCCCCCCAGGGGCAAGAGACCCAGTACTTC.

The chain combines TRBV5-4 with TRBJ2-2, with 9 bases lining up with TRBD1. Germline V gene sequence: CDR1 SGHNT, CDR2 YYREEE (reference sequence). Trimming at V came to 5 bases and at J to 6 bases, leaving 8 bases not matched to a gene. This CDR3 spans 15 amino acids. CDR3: CASRTGTGWSGELFF. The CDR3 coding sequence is TGTGCCAGCAGAACCGGGACAGGGTGGTCCGGGGAGCTGTTTTTT.

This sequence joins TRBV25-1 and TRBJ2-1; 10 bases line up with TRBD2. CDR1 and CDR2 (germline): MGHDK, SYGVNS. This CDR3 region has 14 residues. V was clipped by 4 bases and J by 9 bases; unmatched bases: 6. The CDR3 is CASSASGSWVEQFF. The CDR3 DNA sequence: TGTGCCAGCAGTGCTAGCGGGAGTTGGGTTGAGCAGTTCTTC.

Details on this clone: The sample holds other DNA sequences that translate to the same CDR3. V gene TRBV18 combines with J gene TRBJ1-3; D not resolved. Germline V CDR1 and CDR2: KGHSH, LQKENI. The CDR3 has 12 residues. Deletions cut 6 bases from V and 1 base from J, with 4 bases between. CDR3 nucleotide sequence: TGTGCCAGCTCCCCATCTGGAAACACCATATATTTT. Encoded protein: CASSPSGNTIYF.

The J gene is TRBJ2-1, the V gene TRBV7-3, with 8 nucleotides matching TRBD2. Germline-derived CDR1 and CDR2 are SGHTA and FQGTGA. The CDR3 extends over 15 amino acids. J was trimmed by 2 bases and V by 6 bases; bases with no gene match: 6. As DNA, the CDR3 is TGTGCCAGCAGGCGAACTAGCGGAGCCTACAATGAGCAGTTCTTC. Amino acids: CASRRTSGAYNEQFF.

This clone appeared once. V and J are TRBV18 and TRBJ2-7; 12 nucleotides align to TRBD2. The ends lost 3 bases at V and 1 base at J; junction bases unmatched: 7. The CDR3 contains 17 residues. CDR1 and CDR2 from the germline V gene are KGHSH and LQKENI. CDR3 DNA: TGTGCCAGCTCACCGGCAATGACTAGCGGGAGTTCCTACGAGCAGTACTTC. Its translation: CASSPAMTSGSSYEQYF.

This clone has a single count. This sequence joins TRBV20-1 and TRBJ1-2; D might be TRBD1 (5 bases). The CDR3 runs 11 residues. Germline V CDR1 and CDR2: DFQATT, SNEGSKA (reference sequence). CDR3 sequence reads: CADTGTNGYTF. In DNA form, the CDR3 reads TGCGCAGATACCGGGACGAATGGCTACACCTTC.

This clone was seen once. The chain's CDR3 is CASSLLLAGGKEGRDTQYF. Written as DNA, the CDR3 is TGTGCCAGCAGTTTACTACTAGCGGGAGGAAAGGAGGGGAGGGATACGCAGTATTTT. This chain joins TRBV27 and TRBJ2-3, with 12 bases lining up with TRBD2. CDR1 is MNHEY, CDR2 SMNVEV, per germline (reference sequence). This CDR3 is built from 19 residues. V trimming: 2 bases; J trimming: 6 bases; junction bases outside the gene matches: 15.

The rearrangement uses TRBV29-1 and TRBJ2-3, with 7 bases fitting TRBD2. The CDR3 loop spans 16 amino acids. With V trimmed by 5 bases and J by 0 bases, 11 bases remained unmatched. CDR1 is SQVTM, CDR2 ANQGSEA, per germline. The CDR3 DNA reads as TGCAGCGTTTCAGGACCGAGCGGGGATAGCACAGATACGCAGTATTTT. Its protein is CSVSGPSGDSTDTQYF.

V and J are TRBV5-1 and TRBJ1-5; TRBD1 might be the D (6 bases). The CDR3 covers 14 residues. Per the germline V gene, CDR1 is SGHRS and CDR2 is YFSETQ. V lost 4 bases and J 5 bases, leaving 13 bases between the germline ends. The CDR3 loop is CASSLTGLDQPQHF. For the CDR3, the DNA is TGCGCCAGCAGCCTGACAGGCTTGGATCAGCCCCAGCATTTT.

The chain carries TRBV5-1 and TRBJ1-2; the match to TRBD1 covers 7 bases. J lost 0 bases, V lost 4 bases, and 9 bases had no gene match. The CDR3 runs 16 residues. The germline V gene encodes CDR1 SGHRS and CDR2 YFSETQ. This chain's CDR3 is CASSPGQTLTNYGYTF. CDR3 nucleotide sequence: TGCGCCAGCAGCCCGGGACAGACCCTCACTAACTATGGCTACACCTTC. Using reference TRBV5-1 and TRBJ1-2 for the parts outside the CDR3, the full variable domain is KAGVTQTPRYLIKTRGQQVTLSCSPISGHRSVSWYQQTPGQGLQFLFEYFSETQRNKGNFPGRFSGRQFSNSRSEMNVSTLELGDSALYLCASSPGQTLTNYGYTFGSGTRLTVV.

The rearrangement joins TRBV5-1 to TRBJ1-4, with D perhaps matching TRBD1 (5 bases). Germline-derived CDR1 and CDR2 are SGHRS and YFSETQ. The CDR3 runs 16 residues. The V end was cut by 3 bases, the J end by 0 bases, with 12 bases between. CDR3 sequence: CASSWDDSATNEKLFF. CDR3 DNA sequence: TGCGCCAGCAGCTGGGACGACAGCGCAACTAATGAAAAACTGTTTTTT.

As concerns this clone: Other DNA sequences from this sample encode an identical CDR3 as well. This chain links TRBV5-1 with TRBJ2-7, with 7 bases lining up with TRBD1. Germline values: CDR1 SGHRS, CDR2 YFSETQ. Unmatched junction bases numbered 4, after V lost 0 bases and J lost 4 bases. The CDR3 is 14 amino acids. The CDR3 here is CASSLGQGFYEQYF. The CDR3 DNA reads TGCGCCAGCAGCTTGGGACAGGGATTTTACGAGCAGTACTTC.